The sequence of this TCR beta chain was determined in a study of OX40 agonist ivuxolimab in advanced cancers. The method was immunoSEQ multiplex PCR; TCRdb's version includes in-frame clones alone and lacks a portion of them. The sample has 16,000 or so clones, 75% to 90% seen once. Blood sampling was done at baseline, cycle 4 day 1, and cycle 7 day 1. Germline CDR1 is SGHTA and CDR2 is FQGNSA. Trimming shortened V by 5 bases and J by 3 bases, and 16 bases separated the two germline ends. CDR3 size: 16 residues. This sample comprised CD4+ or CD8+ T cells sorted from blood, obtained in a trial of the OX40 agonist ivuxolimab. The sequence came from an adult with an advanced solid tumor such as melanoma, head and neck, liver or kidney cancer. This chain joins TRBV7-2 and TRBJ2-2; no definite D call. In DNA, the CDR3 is TGTGCCAGCAGCACCCTGGGCGCGGAGTACACCGGGGAGCTGTTTTTT. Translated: CASSTLGAEYTGELFF. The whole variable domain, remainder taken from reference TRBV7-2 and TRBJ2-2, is GAGVSQSPSNKVTEKGKDVELRCDPISGHTALYWYRQSLGQGLEFLIYFQGNSAPDKSGLPSDRFSAERTGGSVSTLTIQRTQQEDSAVYLCASSTLGAEYTGELFFGEGSRLTVL.